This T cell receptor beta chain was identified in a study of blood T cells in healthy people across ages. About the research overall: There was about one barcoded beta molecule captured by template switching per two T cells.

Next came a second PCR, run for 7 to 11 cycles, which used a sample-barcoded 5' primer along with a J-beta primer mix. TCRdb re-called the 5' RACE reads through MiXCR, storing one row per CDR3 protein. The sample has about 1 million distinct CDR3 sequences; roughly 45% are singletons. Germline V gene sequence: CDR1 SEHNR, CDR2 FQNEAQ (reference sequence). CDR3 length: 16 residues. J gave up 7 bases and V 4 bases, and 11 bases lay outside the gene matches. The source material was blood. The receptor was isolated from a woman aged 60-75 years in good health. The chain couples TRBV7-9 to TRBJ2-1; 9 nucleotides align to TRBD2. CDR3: CASSSPLIAGANEQFF. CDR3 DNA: TGTGCCAGCAGCTCGCCCCTAATAGCGGGAGCGAATGAGCAGTTCTTC.